These 3 T cell receptor beta chains were all obtained from the same sample, sequenced in a study of control samples from healthy donors and cancer patients. Profiled with immunoSEQ multiplex PCR; TCRdb holds only in-frame clones, not every one. Here the sample spans about 94,000 clones, about nine tenths being singletons. Sequencing input: blood. All receptors come from a young woman in good health.

The chain is built from TRBV7-2 and TRBJ1-1; D unclear. The CDR3 has 12 residues. V shed 1 base and J shed 11 bases, with 11 bases lying between them. From germline, CDR1 is SGHTA and CDR2 FQGNSA. The CDR3 DNA reads TGTGCCAGCAGCTTAGTTGATTCGCTTGCTTTCTTT. Protein product: CASSLVDSLAFF.

The chain employs TRBV6-4 and TRBJ2-3; 9 bases are shared with TRBD2. Germline-derived CDR1 and CDR2 are MRHNA and SNTAGT. This CDR3 has 15 residues. The trim removed 4 bases at V and 6 bases at J, leaving 8 bases unmatched. CDR3 sequence reads: CASSASSGGSDTQYF. Written as DNA, the CDR3 is TGTGCCAGCAGTGCGAGTAGCGGGGGTTCGGATACGCAGTATTTT.

The V call is TRBV3-1 (or the pseudogene TRBV3-2), the J call TRBJ2-7; D perhaps matches TRBD2 (5 bases). The CDR3 sequence is 16 residues long. Between the trimmed V and J ends, which lost 3 bases and 2 bases, there was a span of 17 bases. Germline CDR1 is LGHDT and CDR2 is YNNKEL (reference sequence). CDR3 residues: CASSQEEGGVTYEQYF. The CDR3 region has the DNA TGTGCCAGCAGCCAGGAAGAAGGAGGAGTCACCTACGAGCAGTACTTC.